What follows are 25 T cell receptor beta chains derived from one specimen sequenced in a study of high-grade serous ovarian cancer treatment subgroups (dated by TCRdb to about 2021). Tumor samples were obtained before definitive surgery or chemotherapy. Libraries were made using the immunoSEQ multiplex PCR assay. What TCRdb holds here is the immuneACCESS table cut down to in-frame rearrangements. Part of the clones is not present; checked against another copy, under half of the missing clones reflect an unresolved V gene, and the others are unexplained. The sample table shows approximately 40,000 clones, and 79% are seen once. The ten top clones hold roughly 3% of the sample. Sequencing input: tumor tissue. The receptors were sampled from a human donor with high-grade serous ovarian cancer.

The rearrangement uses TRBV20-1 and TRBJ2-1, with D possibly matching TRBD2 (5 bases). The CDR3 spans 11 residues. The ends were cut back, 3 bases at V and 6 bases at J, with 6 bases in the middle. Germline V lookup: CDR1 DFQATT, CDR2 SNEGSKA (reference sequence). CDR3 loop: CSARDFNEQFF. CDR3 bases: TGCAGTGCTAGGGACTTCAATGAGCAGTTCTTC.

This chain connects TRBV15 to TRBJ1-3; D uncertain. Germline V gene data show CDR1 as LNHNV and CDR2 as YYDKDF (reference sequence). CDR3 length equals 15 residues. V lost 0 bases, J lost 4 bases, and 10 bases lay in between. The CDR3 protein is CATSRDRGTGNTIYF. The CDR3 DNA is TGTGCCACCAGCAGAGATCGGGGAACCGGAAACACCATATATTTT.

This chain's CDR3 is CASAKDREGEGAEAFF. In nucleotides, the CDR3 is TGTGCCAGCGCTAAGGACAGGGAAGGGGAAGGAGCTGAAGCTTTCTTT. This chain connects TRBV11-1 to TRBJ1-1; TRBD1 matches at 8 bases. Germline V gene sequence: CDR1 SGHAT, CDR2 FQDESV (reference sequence). This CDR3 spans 16 amino acids. With V trimmed by 8 bases and J by 6 bases, 17 bases remained unmatched.

A remark on this clone: The same CDR3 also results from other DNA sequences found in this sample. This rearrangement joins TRBV30 to TRBJ1-5, with unresolved D. Trimming took off 0 bases at V and 2 bases at J, with 5 bases between the two ends. The CDR3 length is 13 residues. Germline V gene lookup returns CDR1 GTSNPN and CDR2 SVGIG (reference sequence). CDR3 in DNA: TGTGCCTGGAGTGTACGGGGCAATCAGCCCCAGCATTTT. Protein sequence: CAWSVRGNQPQHF.

V gene TRBV7-2 combines with J gene TRBJ1-1; D is unresolved. Trimming removed 1 base at V and 7 bases at J, with 7 bases between. Germline CDR1 SGHTA, CDR2 FQGNSA. The CDR3 contains 12 residues. CDR3 residues: CASSLVPREAFF. As DNA, the CDR3 is TGTGCCAGCAGCTTAGTTCCCCGTGAAGCTTTCTTT.

The chain recombines TRBV6-5 with TRBJ2-1; a weak D match, TRBD1 (5 bases). CDR1 and CDR2 (germline): MNHEY, SVGAGI. The CDR3 has 15 amino acids. V gave up 10 bases and J gave up 2 bases, with 18 bases separating them. The CDR3 region has the DNA TGTGCCAACCCTACCCTGGGGCTGACCTACAATGAGCAGTTCTTC. Residues: CANPTLGLTYNEQFF.

This clone was counted once. The J gene is TRBJ2-7, the V gene TRBV28; TRBD1 matches 7 bases. This CDR3 spans 14 amino acids. The V and J ends lost 8 bases and 2 bases, in that order; junction bases with no gene match: 9. Germline values: CDR1 MDHEN, CDR2 SYDVKM. The CDR3, as DNA: TGTGCCAGCCACACCGGGACAGAAGCCTACGAGCAGTACTTC. This codes for CASHTGTEAYEQYF.

The chain joins TRBV10-3 to TRBJ2-7, with TRBD1 identical over 7 bases. In germline, CDR1 is ENHRY, CDR2 SYGVKD. The CDR3 loop spans 14 amino acids. J was trimmed by 7 bases and V by 3 bases; bases with no gene match: 9. The CDR3 sequence: CAISEGDRVLEQYF. CDR3 nucleotides: TGTGCCATCAGTGAAGGAGACAGGGTCCTGGAGCAGTACTTC.

This clone was recorded only once. The V gene is TRBV2, the J gene TRBJ2-5; 7 nucleotides align to TRBD1. Germline V gene sequence: CDR1 SNHLY, CDR2 FYNNEI. V gave up 5 bases and J gave up 2 bases; unmatched junction bases: 8. The CDR3 totals 15 residues. The CDR3 is CASSPPGQTQETQYF. CDR3 nucleotides: TGTGCCAGCAGTCCGCCGGGACAGACGCAAGAGACCCAGTACTTC.

The gene calls are TRBV7-9 and TRBJ2-7; D remains ambiguous. The CDR3 spans 12 residues. Trimming shortened V by 5 bases and J by 2 bases, and 7 bases separated the two germline ends. CDR1 and CDR2 from the germline V gene are SEHNR and FQNEAQ (reference sequence). The CDR3 nucleotides read TGTGCCAGCAGCCCCCCCACCTACGAGCAGTACTTC. It is translated as CASSPPTYEQYF.

This rearrangement joins TRBV25-1 to TRBJ1-2; no reliable D call. V lost 3 bases and J 2 bases, leaving 10 bases between the germline ends. This CDR3 has 14 residues. CDR1 is MGHDK, CDR2 SYGVNS, per germline. The DNA of the CDR3 is TGTGCCAGCAGTGACTTACATAAAAACTATGGCTACACCTTC. Translation: CASSDLHKNYGYTF.

The V call is TRBV6-5, the J call TRBJ2-7, with D perhaps matching TRBD2 (6 bases). The CDR3 sequence is 12 residues long. V was clipped by 7 bases and J by 3 bases, with 10 bases between them. Germline lookup yields CDR1 MNHEY and CDR2 SVGAGI. The CDR3 DNA follows: TGTGCCAGCATGGGGACTTACTACGAGCAGTACTTC. Its translation: CASMGTYYEQYF.

The V gene is TRBV7-3, the J gene TRBJ2-7, with D possibly matching TRBD2 (5 bases). V was shortened by 0 bases and J by 7 bases, with 10 bases between the two germline ends. Germline V gene data show CDR1 as SGHTA and CDR2 as FQGTGA. The CDR3 covers 13 residues. CDR3 in amino acids: CASSLTKPGEQYF. CDR3 in DNA: TGTGCCAGCAGCTTAACAAAACCGGGGGAGCAGTACTTC.

The rearrangement joins TRBV10-3 to TRBJ2-7, with D perhaps matching TRBD1 or TRBD2 (7 bases each). Germline CDR1 reads ENHRY; CDR2 reads SYGVKD. The CDR3 totals 15 residues. Trimming took off 11 bases at V and 0 bases at J, with 20 bases between the two ends. The CDR3: CASSRQGGFSYEQYF. DNA for the CDR3: TGTGCCTCGTCGAGACAGGGAGGGTTCTCCTACGAGCAGTACTTC.

The chain combines TRBV10-3 with TRBJ1-3; 11 nucleotides line up with TRBD1. Per germline, CDR1 ENHRY and CDR2 SYGVKD. Losses at the gene ends were 6 bases for V and 0 bases for J; bases not matched to a gene: 7. The CDR3 consists of 17 residues. DNA for the CDR3: TGTGCCATCAGGACCGGACAGGGGGCAAACTCTGGAAACACCATATATTTT. Protein: CAIRTGQGANSGNTIYF.

The chain has TRBV28 and TRBJ2-1; D perhaps matches TRBD2 (6 bases). The germline CDR1 and CDR2 sequences are MDHEN and SYDVKM. The CDR3 extends over 14 amino acids. Trimming took 2 bases from V and 4 from J, leaving 9 bases between them. The CDR3 nucleotides read TGTGCCAGCAGTTTAGCGGGGTTATACAATGAGCAGTTCTTC. Amino acid sequence: CASSLAGLYNEQFF.

This chain links TRBV6-5 with TRBJ2-5, with TRBD1 identical over 7 bases. The germline CDR1 and CDR2 sequences are MNHEY and SVGAGI. V gave up 7 bases and J gave up 0 bases; unmatched junction bases: 5. The CDR3 consists of 14 residues. CDR3 in amino acids: CASTRDSNQETQYF. Written as DNA, the CDR3 is TGTGCCAGCACTAGGGACAGTAACCAAGAGACCCAGTACTTC.

This chain links TRBV5-1 with TRBJ2-2; 8 bases are a match to TRBD1. Germline V gene lookup returns CDR1 SGHRS and CDR2 YFSETQ. V was pared by 3 bases and J by 10 bases, with 5 bases of the junction left unmatched. The CDR3 covers 13 residues. CDR3 sequence (DNA): TGCGCCAGCAGCTCGCAGGGGGCGGAGGAGCTGTTTTTT. Translation gives CASSSQGAEELFF.

The V and J genes are TRBV6-5 and TRBJ2-1; TRBD1 agrees at 8 bases. From germline, CDR1 is MNHEY and CDR2 SVGAGI. The CDR3 consists of 15 residues. With 5 bases clipped from V and 10 bases from J, the junction kept 13 bases outside the gene matches. The CDR3 DNA sequence: TGTGCCAGCAGTCTTGGACAGGGACACGTCGTCGAGCAGTTCTTC. This gives the protein CASSLGQGHVVEQFF.

The DNA for the CDR3 is TGTGCCAGCAGCCTAACGCTAGGGACAGGGAGAGAAGCTTTCTTT. The encoded protein is CASSLTLGTGREAFF. This chain links TRBV27 with TRBJ1-1; 9 nucleotides align to TRBD1. The CDR3 is made up of 15 amino acids. V was clipped by 6 bases and J by 8 bases; unmatched bases: 13. The V gene's germline CDR1 is MNHEY and CDR2 SMNVEV (reference sequence).

The J gene is TRBJ1-3, the V gene TRBV7-2; D is ambiguous. Trimming pared 3 bases from V and 4 bases from J, leaving 13 bases between. Germline assignment: CDR1 SGHTA and CDR2 FQGNSA. The CDR3 is 15 amino acids. The chain's CDR3 is CASSLREGAGNTIYF. The DNA for the CDR3 is TGTGCCAGCAGCTTGAGGGAGGGAGCCGGAAACACCATATATTTT.

J is TRBJ1-1 and V is TRBV4-3; D call uncertain. Trimming left V 6 bases short and J 7 bases short, with 15 bases between. The CDR3 is 13 amino acids. Germline V gene sequence: CDR1 LGHNA, CDR2 YSLEER. CDR3: CASSPGTRGEAFF. In DNA form, the CDR3 reads TGCGCCAGCAGTCCTGGAACTAGAGGTGAAGCTTTCTTT.

The chain joins TRBV27 to TRBJ2-1; TRBD2 matches at 8 bases. Germline-derived CDR1 and CDR2 are MNHEY and SMNVEV (reference sequence). J lost 8 bases, V lost 7 bases, and 22 bases had no gene match. The CDR3 totals 18 residues. The CDR3 region is CASIGPSSGLAIGDEQFF. The DNA of the CDR3 is TGTGCCAGCATAGGCCCGAGCAGTGGACTAGCAATTGGGGATGAGCAGTTCTTC.

The chain uses TRBV5-4 and TRBJ2-1; D is unresolved. The germline V and J ends were trimmed by 4 bases and 8 bases, with 13 bases remaining between them. Germline V CDR1 and CDR2: SGHNT, YYREEE (reference sequence). The CDR3 loop spans 13 amino acids. The DNA for the CDR3 is TGTGCCAGCAGCCCGTTGCGTTCGGATGAGCAGTTCTTC. This codes for CASSPLRSDEQFF.

The chain links TRBV10-2 to TRBJ2-7; 11 positions match TRBD2. This CDR3 region has 16 residues. Germline V gene data show CDR1 as WSHSY and CDR2 as SAAADI. V shed 6 bases and J 2 bases; nucleotides not matched to a gene: 9. The chain's CDR3 is CASRDSLAGGAYEQYF. The CDR3 nucleotides are TGCGCCAGCAGGGACTCCCTAGCGGGAGGCGCCTACGAGCAGTACTTC.